This is a list of T cell receptor beta chains from one sample in a study of neoadjuvant anti-PD-1 for oral cavity cancer. The protocol was immunoSEQ multiplex PCR, while the TCRdb copy is restricted to in-frame clones and leaves out a portion. The data hold 80,000 to 95,000 clones, with approximately 84% observed a single time. The sequencing used PBMCs, collected before nivolumab (anti-PD-1) treatment. Every receptor here comes from a person aged 35-79 years with oral cavity squamous cell carcinoma. CDR3s include the opening cysteine and the closing phenylalanine or tryptophan. Each record gives: CDR3 length, clone size, J gene, D gene, V gene, CDR3 DNA, CDR3 protein. D genes are given only for firm matches. Clone size is shown for a subset of rows, as once, few, many or a class of expanded clone.

17	NA	TRBJ2-5	TRBD2	TRBV4-1	TGCGCCAGCAGCCAAGATGGGGCTAGCGGGAGTGGAGAGACCCAGTACTTC	CASSQDGASGSGETQYF
16	NA	TRBJ2-7	NA	TRBV5-6	TGTGCCAGCAGCTTGGGGTGGGGGAAAGCTCGCTACGAGCAGTACTTC	CASSLGWGKARYEQYF
15	once	TRBJ2-7	TRBD1	TRBV7-9	TGTGCCAGCAGCTTAAAGGGGACAGGGGTCTCCGAGCAGTACTTC	CASSLKGTGVSEQYF
14	few	TRBJ2-7	NA	TRBV4-2	TGTGCCAGCAGCCAAGAGGGGAACTCCTACGAGCAGTACTTC	CASSQEGNSYEQYF
15	NA	TRBJ2-1	NA	TRBV6-1	TGTGCCAGCGTCGTCCCGACGGTGACCTACAATGAGCAGTTCTTC	CASVVPTVTYNEQFF
13	NA	TRBJ2-1	NA	TRBV10-3	TGTGCCATCAGTGAGTCAGTAATCGATGAGCAGTTCTTC	CAISESVIDEQFF
16	NA	TRBJ2-2	TRBD1	TRBV5-1	TGCGCCAGCAGCTCATCCGGGACAGTCGCCACCGGGGAGCTGTTTTTT	CASSSSGTVATGELFF
16	NA	TRBJ2-1	TRBD2	TRBV28	TGTGCCAGCAGTCCGTCTAGCGGGAGGGCCAGGGGGGAGCAGTTCTTC	CASSPSSGRARGEQFF
12	NA	TRBJ1-5	NA	TRBV6-1	TGTGCCAGCAGGCTTAGCAATCAGCCCCAGCATTTT	CASRLSNQPQHF
14	few	TRBJ1-4	NA	TRBV9	TGTGCCAGCAGCGCGGCGGGGTCTCTAGGAAAACTGTTTTTT	CASSAAGSLGKLFF
13	NA	TRBJ1-1	NA	TRBV5-5	TGTGCCAGCAGCTTGGCCTCCGGGACTGAAGCTTTCTTT	CASSLASGTEAFF
14	NA	TRBJ2-7	NA	TRBV30	TGTGCCTGGGGAAAACAGGGATATACCTACGAGCAGTACTTC	CAWGKQGYTYEQYF
13	NA	TRBJ2-2	NA	TRBV2	TGTGCCAGCAGCGCAGGGTTCACCGGGGAGCTGTTTTTT	CASSAGFTGELFF
15	NA	TRBJ2-7	NA	TRBV10-1	TGCGCCAGCAGTGAGTCGAAACAGCCACCCTACGAGCAGTACTTC	CASSESKQPPYEQYF
13	NA	TRBJ1-2	NA	TRBV2	TGTGCCAGCAGTGAAAGGTCGGACTATGGCTACACCTTC	CASSERSDYGYTF
14	NA	TRBJ2-1	TRBD2	TRBV7-3	TGTGCCAGCAGCCCTACGGCCAGCGGGAACGAGCAGTTCTTC	CASSPTASGNEQFF
15	few	TRBJ2-7	TRBD1	TRBV5-1	TGCGCCAGCAGCCTTCTAGACAGGGGTGGTCACGAGCAGTACTTC	CASSLLDRGGHEQYF
14	NA	TRBJ1-4	NA	TRBV5-1	TGCGCCAGCAGCCCGGGTGCAGGGAATGAAAAACTGTTTTTT	CASSPGAGNEKLFF
17	NA	TRBJ2-7	TRBD2	TRBV5-1	TGCGCCAGCAGCCACGGGACTAGCGGGTTCCCTTCCTACGAGCAGTACTTC	CASSHGTSGFPSYEQYF
17	NA	TRBJ1-1	NA	TRBV7-8	TGTGCCAGCAGCTCCGCTAGGGGACCTATAAGGAACACTGAAGCTTTCTTT	CASSSARGPIRNTEAFF
12	NA	TRBJ2-7	NA	TRBV7-9	TGTGCCAGCAGCTCCGGTCTGGTCGAGCAGTACTTC	CASSSGLVEQYF
15	NA	TRBJ1-5	TRBD1	TRBV6-1	TGTGCCAGCAGTGAAGAGGGGGCTAGCAATCAGCCCCAGCATTTT	CASSEEGASNQPQHF
14	few	TRBJ1-2	TRBD1	TRBV2	TGTGCCAGCAGTGAACAAGGGGGCGACTATGGCTACACCTTC	CASSEQGGDYGYTF
12	NA	TRBJ2-2	NA	TRBV7-9	TGTGCCAGCAGCTTGAACACCGGGGAGCTGTTTTTT	CASSLNTGELFF
13	NA	TRBJ1-2	NA	TRBV28	TGTGCCAGCAGTTTAGAACAGCTCTATGGCTACACCTTC	CASSLEQLYGYTF
14	few	TRBJ1-5	TRBD1	TRBV28	TGTGCCAGCAGGCGACAGGGCGGTGGACAGCCCCAGCATTTT	CASRRQGGGQPQHF
14	NA	TRBJ2-7	TRBD1	TRBV5-1	TGCGCCAGCAGAGACAGGGTAGGGGGCTACGAGCAGTACTTC	CASRDRVGGYEQYF
15	NA	TRBJ1-5	NA	TRBV10-1	TGCGCCACCCCCCGATCGGGACACAGCAATCAGCCCCAGCATTTT	CATPRSGHSNQPQHF
14	NA	TRBJ1-1	NA	TRBV9	TGTGCCAGCAGCGTAACACCTATGAACACTGAAGCTTTCTTT	CASSVTPMNTEAFF
14	few	TRBJ1-5	NA	TRBV19	TGTGCCACCAGGGAGGGGGTTAGCAATCAGCCCCAGCATTTT	CATREGVSNQPQHF
14	NA	TRBJ1-1	TRBD1	TRBV25-1	TGTGCCAGCAGAGGGCAGGGGGCAGGCACTGAAGCTTTCTTT	CASRGQGAGTEAFF
17	NA	TRBJ2-1	NA	TRBV9	TGTGCCAGCAGCGTAATCCCCGCGGGGGCGGGAGTCCCCGAGCAGTTCTTC	CASSVIPAGAGVPEQFF
12	NA	TRBJ1-2	NA	TRBV9	TGTGCCAGCAGCGTAGGGGATCGGGGAGTCACCTTC	CASSVGDRGVTF
14	once	TRBJ2-7	NA	TRBV5-1	TGCGCCAGCAGCACGGACAGTTCCACTTTACGGCAGTACTTC	CASSTDSSTLRQYF
14	NA	TRBJ2-7	NA	TRBV9	TGTGCCAGCAGCGTAGGGGCCGACGGTTGGGAGCAGTACTTC	CASSVGADGWEQYF
14	NA	TRBJ2-3	NA	TRBV9	TGTGCCAGCAGCGTAGTAAAGAGATCCGATACGCAGTATTTT	CASSVVKRSDTQYF
15	once	TRBJ2-7	NA	TRBV5-1	TGCGCCAGCAGCTTGGGGACGGAACAATCGAGAGAGCAGTACTTC	CASSLGTEQSREQYF
15	NA	TRBJ2-1	NA	TRBV4-1	TGCGCCAGCAGCCAAATCGGACAGAAATACAATGAGCAGTTCTTC	CASSQIGQKYNEQFF
13	NA	TRBJ1-1	NA	TRBV11-3	TGTGCCAGCAGCTTTACAGCGAACACTGAAGCTTTCTTT	CASSFTANTEAFF
19	NA	TRBJ2-3	TRBD2	TRBV9	TGTGCCAGCAGCTTCTCCCAAGGGGCTAGCGGCCCTAGCACAGATACGCAGTATTTT	CASSFSQGASGPSTDTQYF
14	NA	TRBJ1-2	NA	TRBV6-6	TGTGCCAGCAGTTCTCGACAGGAAAATTATGGCTACACCTTC	CASSSRQENYGYTF
15	few	TRBJ2-7	NA	TRBV11-3	TGTGCCAGCCCTCCATTCGGCAACCCAGTCTACGAGCAGTACTTC	CASPPFGNPVYEQYF
13	NA	TRBJ2-1	NA	TRBV30	TGTGCCTGGAGCAACAGGGTGAACAATGAGCAGTTCTTC	CAWSNRVNNEQFF
10	NA	TRBJ1-1	NA	TRBV20-1	TGCAGTGCTAGACTTGGGGAAGCTTTCTTT	CSARLGEAFF
16	NA	TRBJ2-1	TRBD2	TRBV2	TGTGCCAGCAAGCGGATCGCGGGAGCGGGGTACAATGAGCAGTTCTTC	CASKRIAGAGYNEQFF
15	NA	TRBJ2-7	NA	TRBV5-1	TGCGCCAGCAGCTTCGGGGGTGCGGGACTGGGCGAGCAGTACTTC	CASSFGGAGLGEQYF
14	NA	TRBJ2-5	NA	TRBV29-1	TGCAGCGTTTCATTAGGAACTGGGCGGGAGACCCAGTACTTC	CSVSLGTGRETQYF
15	once	TRBJ2-2	TRBD1	TRBV9	TGTGCCAGCAGCGAGGGGACAGTATCCACCGGGGAGCTGTTTTTT	CASSEGTVSTGELFF
14	NA	TRBJ2-3	NA	TRBV29-1	TGCAGCGTTGGGGCAGCTCAGAGCACAGATACGCAGTATTTT	CSVGAAQSTDTQYF
18	NA	TRBJ2-3	NA	TRBV9	TGTGCCAGCAGCGCTTCCGGGACCCAATATTCTAGCACAGATACGCAGTATTTT	CASSASGTQYSSTDTQYF
15	NA	TRBJ2-1	NA	TRBV19	TGTGCCAGTAGGAGGGAGAGCGGAGTTTACAATGAGCAGTTCTTC	CASRRESGVYNEQFF
12	few	TRBJ2-7	NA	TRBV2	TGTGCCAGCACCGGGGTTTCCTACGAGCAGTACTTC	CASTGVSYEQYF
15	NA	TRBJ2-3	NA	TRBV6-5	TGTGCCAGCAACCTACTGAGTGCCAGCACAGATACGCAGTATTTT	CASNLLSASTDTQYF
15	NA	TRBJ1-1	NA	TRBV5-1	TGCGCCAGCAGCTTGGTGGGAGCTAGGGCCACTGAAGCTTTCTTT	CASSLVGARATEAFF
14	once	TRBJ2-7	TRBD2	TRBV11-2	TGTGCCAGCAGCTCGCTAGCGGAGAGGGGCGAGCAGTACTTC	CASSSLAERGEQYF